What follows are 2 T cell receptor beta chains derived from one specimen sequenced in a study of T cells after posttransplantation cyclophosphamide. The method was immunoSEQ multiplex PCR; TCRdb's version includes in-frame clones alone and lacks a portion of them. Observed in the sample are about 39,000 clones, none of them singletons. Sequencing was done on a sample of PBMCs. All receptors derive from a woman between 50 and 59 years old in good health and a related stem cell transplant donor.

This clone was recorded at least ten times. The V and J genes are TRBV30 and TRBJ2-1; unclear D gene. This CDR3 has 15 amino acids. V was shortened by 0 bases and J by 0 bases, with 9 bases between the two germline ends. Germline assignment: CDR1 GTSNPN and CDR2 SVGIG (reference sequence). CDR3 loop: CAWSVLVRSYNEQFF. The CDR3, as DNA: TGTGCCTGGAGTGTTTTAGTCCGCTCCTACAATGAGCAGTTCTTC.

This clone was observed many times. The chain uses TRBV5-1 and TRBJ1-4; D remains unclear. Per the germline V gene, CDR1 is SGHRS and CDR2 is YFSETQ. The CDR3 runs 14 residues. V lost 4 bases, J lost 5 bases, and 12 bases lay in between. CDR3: CASSHGMGNEKLFF. Here the CDR3 DNA reads TGCGCCAGCAGCCACGGGATGGGAAATGAAAAACTGTTTTTT.